The clone carrying this TCR beta chain was detected only once. Its antigen is still unknown. Mixed chimerism was transient after nonmyeloablative marrow transplants from related graft donors. These data belong to a study of Tregs in tolerant kidney transplant recipients. Produced via immunoSEQ multiplex PCR; TCRdb's table is partial and in-frame only. Of 65,000 to 85,000 clones in the sample, roughly nine tenths are singletons; the top ten hold 1.5% to 2%. This CDR3 has 15 residues. Germline V gene lookup returns CDR1 LNHDA and CDR2 SQIVND (reference sequence). Germline trimming cut 6 bases from V and 2 bases from J; bases unmatched to any gene: 9. The study, taken as a whole, reports: Some patients' samples used different primers over time, so nucleotide sequences weren't comparable.

The sequenced sample was CD4+ T cells from blood (PBMCs), obtained 24 months after the transplant. The chain combines TRBV19 with TRBJ1-2, with 7 bases matching TRBD1. The sequence was obtained from a human patient who received a combined kidney and bone marrow transplant. Some T cells may be supplied by the graft donor. The CDR3 region is CASSRASTGNYGYTF. CDR3 DNA sequence: TGTGCCAGTAGCAGAGCCTCGACAGGGAACTATGGCTACACCTTC.